The 20 T cell receptor beta chains reported below all come from one sample, sequenced in a study of radiotherapy plus CTLA-4 blockade in lung cancer. The repertoire was sequenced with immunoSEQ multiplex PCR; TCRdb's copy has only in-frame clones and lacks some. This sample carries around 30,000 clones, roughly 70% of them seen once, and the ten largest clones take 13% to 15%. Specimen: peripheral blood, collected from a patient treated with radiotherapy plus ipilimumab. These receptors came from a human donor with non-small cell lung cancer that progressed on radiotherapy plus ipilimumab.

The J gene is TRBJ1-1, the V gene TRBV18, with D tentatively TRBD1 (6 bases). V dropped 4 bases and J dropped 1 base, with 13 bases sitting between them. The CDR3 covers 15 residues. Germline-derived CDR1 and CDR2 are KGHSH and LQKENI. CDR3 loop: CASSLQQTGNTEAFF. As DNA, the CDR3 is TGTGCCAGCTCACTACAACAGACAGGGAACACTGAAGCTTTCTTT.

Judged by abundance, this clone is medium-sized. This chain joins TRBV28 and TRBJ2-2; D remains unclear. From germline, CDR1 is MDHEN and CDR2 SYDVKM. The CDR3 covers 12 residues. The V and J ends lost 3 bases and 4 bases respectively, with 3 bases between them. The CDR3 coding sequence is TGTGCCAGCAGTTTCATCACCGGGGAGCTGTTTTTT. It translates to CASSFITGELFF.

This sequence joins TRBV6-6 and TRBJ1-2; D ambiguous. The CDR3 loop spans 11 amino acids. Germline values: CDR1 MNHNY, CDR2 SVGAGI (reference sequence). With 6 bases removed from V and 7 bases from J, the gap between germline ends came to 9 bases. The chain's CDR3 is CASSVTGGYTF. CDR3 DNA sequence: TGTGCCAGCAGCGTGACTGGTGGCTACACCTTC.

CDR3 sequence reads: CASSQAPGLSGGYEQYF. The CDR3, as DNA: TGCGCCAGCAGCCAAGCTCCCGGACTATCCGGAGGCTACGAGCAGTACTTC. V is TRBV4-1 and J is TRBJ2-7; D possibly corresponds to TRBD2 (6 bases). Deletions cut 1 base from V and 3 bases from J, with 19 bases between. Germline loops: CDR1 MGHRA, CDR2 YSYEKL. This CDR3 region has 17 residues.

The CDR3 bases are TGTGCCAGCTCACCGGGACAGGAACTCAACTACGAGCAGTACTTC. Translating it yields CASSPGQELNYEQYF. The chain employs TRBV18 and TRBJ2-7; 8 bases fit TRBD1. Germline CDR1 is KGHSH and CDR2 is LQKENI. The CDR3 runs 15 residues. Trimming at V came to 3 bases and at J to 3 bases, leaving 7 bases not matched to a gene.

This sequence joins TRBV15 and TRBJ1-5; D is possibly TRBD1 (6 bases). Germline V gene sequence: CDR1 LNHNV, CDR2 YYDKDF (reference sequence). Trimming removed 1 base from V and 6 bases from J, with 10 bases in between. The CDR3 length is 14 residues. The CDR3 is CATSRAGVSQPQHF. CDR3 DNA: TGTGCCACCAGCAGAGCAGGGGTTAGTCAGCCCCAGCATTTT. The full variable domain, completed using reference TRBV15 and TRBJ1-5, is DAMVIQNPRYQVTQFGKPVTLSCSQTLNHNVMYWYQQKSSQAPKLLFHYYDKDFNNEADTPDNFQSRRPNTSFCFLDIRSPGLGDTAMYLCATSRAGVSQPQHFGDGTRLSIL.

The V and J genes are TRBV10-3 and TRBJ1-5, with 9 bases identical to TRBD1. CDR1 and CDR2 from the germline V gene are ENHRY and SYGVKD. The CDR3 is made up of 15 amino acids. V lost 4 bases, J lost 6 bases, and 7 bases stayed unmatched. The CDR3 DNA is TGTGCCATCAGTGGGGGACAGGGCTTAGGTCAGCCCCAGCATTTT. Translating it yields CAISGGQGLGQPQHF.

The V and J genes are TRBV5-4 and TRBJ1-2, with D maybe TRBD1 (6 bases). Germline-derived CDR1 and CDR2 are SGHNT and YYREEE (reference sequence). The CDR3 has 15 residues. Trimming took 4 bases from V and 0 from J, leaving 13 bases between them. DNA of the CDR3: TGTGCCAGCAGCGTGGACAGAGATGCTAACTATGGCTACACCTTC. Its translation is CASSVDRDANYGYTF.

CDR3 DNA sequence: TGCGCCAGCAGCATGACAGGGAGCACTGAAGCTTTCTTT. This encodes CASSMTGSTEAFF. V and J are TRBV5-1 and TRBJ1-1; 7 bases fit TRBD1. CDR1 SGHRS and CDR2 YFSETQ come from the germline V gene. The CDR3 sequence is 13 residues long. After removal of 4 bases from V and 4 bases from J, the junction contained 4 bases not matched to a gene.

This chain links TRBV10-3 with TRBJ2-1, with D maybe TRBD1 (5 bases). Germline assignment: CDR1 ENHRY and CDR2 SYGVKD. This CDR3 contains 12 residues. The V and J ends lost 3 bases and 12 bases respectively, with 12 bases between them. The CDR3 DNA reads as TGTGCCATCAGTGACAGGGAAATGGGGCAGTTCTTC. This sequence encodes CAISDREMGQFF.

The rearrangement joins TRBV9 to TRBJ1-5; TRBD1 is a possible D gene (6 bases). Trimming left V 0 bases short and J 5 bases short, with 9 bases between. CDR3 length equals 14 residues. Germline CDR1 reads SGDLS; CDR2 reads YYNGEE. The CDR3 nucleotides are TGTGCCAGCAGCGTAGCAGGGGATTATCAGCCCCAGCATTTT. Translated, it gives CASSVAGDYQPQHF. The full variable domain, in which reference TRBV9 and TRBJ1-5 provide the parts outside the CDR3, is DSGVTQTPKHLITATGQRVTLRCSPRSGDLSVYWYQQSLDQGLQFLIQYYNGEERAKGNILERFSAQQFPDLHSELNLSSLELGDSALYFCASSVAGDYQPQHFGDGTRLSIL.

The chain recombines TRBV7-9 with TRBJ2-5; 15 positions match TRBD2. CDR1 SEHNR and CDR2 FQNEAQ come from the germline V gene (reference sequence). The CDR3 spans 18 residues. V shed 5 bases, J shed 1 base, and the junction held 8 bases outside the gene matches. The chain's CDR3 is CASSPGLAGGPFQETQYF. DNA for the CDR3: TGTGCCAGCAGCCCTGGACTAGCGGGAGGGCCATTCCAAGAGACCCAGTACTTC.

The chain carries TRBV28 and TRBJ1-2; D is perhaps TRBD1 (6 bases). Germline assignment: CDR1 MDHEN and CDR2 SYDVKM. CDR3 size: 14 residues. The V and J ends lost 5 bases and 5 bases respectively, with 15 bases between them. CDR3 sequence (DNA): TGTGCCAGCAGTACCCACGACAGGAGGTATGGCTACACCTTC. It translates to CASSTHDRRYGYTF.

Only one count was recorded for this clone. The chain's CDR3 is CASSYRGDTEAFF. Written as DNA, the CDR3 is TGTGCCAGCAGTTACAGGGGTGACACTGAAGCTTTCTTT. The rearrangement links TRBV6-6 to TRBJ1-1, with D possibly matching TRBD1 (5 bases). The germline CDR1 and CDR2 sequences are MNHNY and SVGAGI (reference sequence). This CDR3 contains 13 residues. Trimming left V 2 bases short and J 3 bases short, with 7 bases between.

J is TRBJ1-1 and V is TRBV4-3, with D perhaps matching TRBD1 (5 bases). The CDR3 sequence is 15 residues long. CDR1 is LGHNA, CDR2 YSLEER, per germline. Trimming left V 0 bases short and J 6 bases short, with 14 bases between. The CDR3 loop is CASSQERRAKAEAFF. The CDR3 coding sequence is TGCGCCAGCAGCCAAGAGCGCAGGGCGAAGGCTGAAGCTTTCTTT.

The rearrangement uses TRBV11-2 and TRBJ2-3, with D unclear. The CDR3 is 14 amino acids. The germline gives CDR1 SGHAT, CDR2 FQNNGV. Trimming removed 2 bases at V and 5 bases at J, with 11 bases between. The CDR3 sequence: CASSLRSLQDTQYF. The CDR3, as DNA: TGTGCCAGCAGCTTAAGGTCTTTACAAGATACGCAGTATTTT.

V gene TRBV9 combines with J gene TRBJ2-6; D remains ambiguous. V gave up 2 bases and J gave up 1 base, with 4 bases separating them. CDR3 length: 14 amino acids. The germline V gene encodes CDR1 SGDLS and CDR2 YYNGEE. CDR3 residues: CASSVLSGANVLTF. The CDR3 DNA reads TGTGCCAGCAGCGTTCTGTCTGGGGCCAACGTCCTGACTTTC.

This clone was seen only once. The chain links TRBV7-9 to TRBJ1-3; no reliable D call. Trimming stripped 4 bases from V and 2 bases from J, with 18 bases between. The germline V gene has CDR1 SEHNR and CDR2 FQNEAQ (reference sequence). The length of the CDR3 is 17 residues. The CDR3 is CASSSPRVGGTGNTIYF. Written as DNA, the CDR3 is TGTGCCAGCAGCTCCCCCCGGGTAGGAGGCACTGGAAACACCATATATTTT. Filled out from reference TRBV7-9 and TRBJ1-3, the complete variable domain reads DTGVSQNPRHKITKRGQNVTFRCDPISEHNRLYWYRQTLGQGPEFLTYFQNEAQLEKSRLLSDRFSAERPKGSFSTLEIQRTEQGDSAMYLCASSSPRVGGTGNTIYFGEGSWLTVV.

The chain recombines TRBV7-8 with TRBJ2-7; D is possibly TRBD2 (5 bases). The CDR3 runs to 12 residues. The V end was cut by 2 bases, the J end by 4 bases, with 6 bases between. Looked up from germline, CDR1 is SGHVS and CDR2 is FQNEAQ. CDR3 bases: TGTGCCAGCAGCTTACGGGGTTACGAGCAGTACTTC. Its protein is CASSLRGYEQYF.

This chain links TRBV5-1 with TRBJ2-1; D is unresolved. CDR3 length equals 14 residues. CDR1 and CDR2 (germline): SGHRS, YFSETQ. V was pared by 4 bases and J by 2 bases, with 10 bases between. The CDR3 sequence: CASSARNPYNEQFF. The CDR3 DNA reads TGCGCCAGCAGCGCCCGGAACCCCTACAATGAGCAGTTCTTC. The whole variable domain, remainder taken from reference TRBV5-1 and TRBJ2-1, is KAGVTQTPRYLIKTRGQQVTLSCSPISGHRSVSWYQQTPGQGLQFLFEYFSETQRNKGNFPGRFSGRQFSNSRSEMNVSTLELGDSALYLCASSARNPYNEQFFGPGTRLTVL.